The T cell receptor (beta chain) described here comes from a study of cytomegalovirus exposure and HLA in healthy donors. This CDR3 has 17 residues. The V end was cut by 3 bases, the J end by 0 bases, with 19 bases between. Looked up from germline, CDR1 is SGDLS and CDR2 is YYNGEE. The assay was immunoSEQ multiplex PCR, and TCRdb's table has in-frame clones only and misses some. This sample yields some 64,000 clones, of which around 97% are seen a single time; around 1.5% belongs to the top ten. Study outcomes and limitations: According to the study, some 160 TCR beta chains were cytomegalovirus-associated.

Details on this clone: Its specificity is unknown.

This receptor was obtained from a woman aged 18-29 years in good health and CMV-seropositive. V and J are TRBV9 and TRBJ2-7, with D maybe TRBD2 (5 bases). The sample taken for sequencing was PBMCs. The CDR3 DNA reads TGTGCCAGCAGCGCGGGATCCCAGGCCCCCTCCTCCTACGAGCAGTACTTC. Amino acids: CASSAGSQAPSSYEQYF.